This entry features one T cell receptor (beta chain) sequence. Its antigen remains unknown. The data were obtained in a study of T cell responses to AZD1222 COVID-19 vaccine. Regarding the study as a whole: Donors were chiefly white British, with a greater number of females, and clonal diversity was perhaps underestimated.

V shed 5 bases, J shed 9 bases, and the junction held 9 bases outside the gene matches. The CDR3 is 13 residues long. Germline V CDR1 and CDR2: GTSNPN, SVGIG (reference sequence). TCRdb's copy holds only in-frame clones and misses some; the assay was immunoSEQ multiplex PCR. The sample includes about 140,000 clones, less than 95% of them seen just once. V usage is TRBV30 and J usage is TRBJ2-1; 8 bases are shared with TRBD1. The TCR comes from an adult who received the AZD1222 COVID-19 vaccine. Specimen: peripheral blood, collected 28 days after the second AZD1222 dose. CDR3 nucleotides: TGTGCCTGGGACAGGGGCCCGTCGGGTGAGCAGTTCTTC. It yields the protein CAWDRGPSGEQFF.